These T cell receptor beta chains were read from a single sample in a study of blood T cell repertoires in COVID-19. TCRdb keeps only in-frame clones here, not all; method: immunoSEQ multiplex PCR. The profile shows hundreds of thousands of clones, 70% to 90% of them singletons. The sample was PBMCs or T cells enriched from blood (not recorded which). These receptors were taken from a woman in her sixties or seventies who had recovered from COVID-19. Both conserved end residues are part of each CDR3. A D gene is named only where the DNA matches it firmly. For some rows the clone size is stated as once, few or many, or as a class when expanded; others skip it.

clone_size	d_call	j_call	v_call	cdr3_nt	cdr3_aa
.	.	TRBJ2-3	TRBV27	TGTGCCAGCAGTTTATACAGGGCCACAGATACGCAGTATTTT	CASSLYRATDTQYF
.	TRBD2	TRBJ2-3	TRBV2	TGTGCCAGCACCCTAGCGGCCTACGGGGGGCAGTATTTT	CASTLAAYGGQYF
.	.	TRBJ1-3	TRBV11-2	TGTGCCAGCAGCTTAGAGGCCTCTGGAAACACCATATATTTT	CASSLEASGNTIYF
.	.	TRBJ2-2	TRBV10-3	TGTGCCATCAGTGAGAGCGCCGGGGAGCTGTTTTTT	CAISESAGELFF
.	TRBD2	TRBJ2-1	TRBV9	TGTGCCAGCAGCGTTAGCGGGGGAAGCTCCTACAATGAGCAGTTCTTC	CASSVSGGSSYNEQFF
.	TRBD1	TRBJ1-5	TRBV24-1	TGTGCCACCAGTGATACCGGGACAGATCGCAATCAGCCCCAGCATTTT	CATSDTGTDRNQPQHF
.	.	TRBJ2-1	TRBV5-1	TGCGCCAGCAGCTTGAACGGACTCAAGATGGATGAGCAGTTCTTC	CASSLNGLKMDEQFF
.	TRBD2	TRBJ2-3	TRBV9	TGTGCCAGCAGCGTAACTAGCGGGGGAGATACGCAGTATTTT	CASSVTSGGDTQYF
.	TRBD1	TRBJ2-1	TRBV18	TGTGCCAGCTCCCTAGACAGGGTTGGTGAGCAGTTCTTC	CASSLDRVGEQFF
once	TRBD1	TRBJ1-2	TRBV18	TGTGCCAGCTCACCACAAGAACAGGGGGGCTATGGCTACACCTTC	CASSPQEQGGYGYTF